Listed here are 5 T cell receptor beta chains from one sample, sequenced in a study of PD-L1 blockade in urothelial cancer. Assay: immunoSEQ multiplex PCR; the TCRdb copy retains only in-frame clones and omits some. This table holds over 50,000 clones, about 82% found once. The sequencing used PBMCs, collected around atezolizumab (anti-PD-L1) treatment. The receptors were sampled from a man aged 45-60 years with urothelial cancer.

The chain carries TRBV21-1 and TRBJ2-7; the DNA was not used to check the table's D call, TRBD1. TRBV21-1 is a pseudogene. The CDR3 loop spans 14 amino acids. DNA of the CDR3: TGTGCCAGCAGCCCGGGACAGGACTCCTACGAGCAGTACTTC. It is translated as CASSPGQDSYEQYF.

The rearrangement links TRBV15 to TRBJ1-3; the D gene is possibly TRBD1 (5 bases). This CDR3 comprises 17 residues. Germline assignment: CDR1 LNHNV and CDR2 YYDKDF (reference sequence). V was clipped by 4 bases and J by 2 bases, with 18 bases between them. In DNA, the CDR3 is TGTGCCACCAGCATCCAACCGGGGGTCTTGGCTGGAAACACCATATATTTT. This translates into CATSIQPGVLAGNTIYF.

V gene TRBV25-1 combines with J gene TRBJ2-1, with 10 bases aligning to TRBD1. CDR1 and CDR2 from the germline V gene are MGHDK and SYGVNS. The CDR3 covers 15 residues. The trim removed 2 bases at V and 4 bases at J, leaving 2 bases unmatched. The DNA for the CDR3 is TGTGCCAGCAGTGAACCGGGACAGGGGTACAATGAGCAGTTCTTC. Residues: CASSEPGQGYNEQFF.

This sequence joins TRBV7-2 and TRBJ2-7, with D possibly matching TRBD2 (5 bases). Germline loops: CDR1 SGHTA, CDR2 FQGNSA. The CDR3 sequence is 12 residues long. Between the trimmed V and J ends, which lost 6 bases and 3 bases, there was a span of 9 bases. In nucleotides, the CDR3 is TGTGCCAGCAGATCAACTAGCTACGAGCAGTACTTC. This codes for CASRSTSYEQYF.

The chain recombines TRBV4-2 with TRBJ2-5, with a possible D match to TRBD2 (7 bases). CDR1 and CDR2 (germline): LGHNA, YNFKEQ. This CDR3 comprises 17 residues. The V end was cut by 3 bases, the J end by 4 bases, with 21 bases between. The CDR3 loop reads CASSQGNRGANPETQYF. The CDR3 DNA reads TGTGCCAGCAGCCAGGGAAACCGGGGGGCGAATCCAGAGACCCAGTACTTC.